Listed here are 5 T cell receptor beta chains from one sample, sequenced in a study of T cell repertoires in cytomegalovirus infection. These TCRs are of unknown antigen specificity. TCRdb ran MiXCR on the reads and lists one entry per CDR3 protein. The profile shows around 430,000 distinct CDR3 sequences, about 44% of them singletons. The input for sequencing was cultured PBMCs, taken from culture after CMV antigen stimulation. These receptors came from a human donor in good health (CMV status not recorded). Some clones in this sample may be carry-over from other donors' samples.

The chain is built from TRBV15 and TRBJ1-1; D unclear. Germline values: CDR1 LNHNV, CDR2 YYDKDF (reference sequence). The CDR3 totals 14 residues. Trimming took off 2 bases at V and 1 base at J, with 8 bases between the two ends. The CDR3 sequence: CATSRTPANTEAFF. The CDR3 nucleotides are TGTGCCACCAGCAGAACACCAGCGAACACTGAAGCTTTCTTT. Variable domain in full (rest from reference TRBV15 and TRBJ1-1): DAMVIQNPRYQVTQFGKPVTLSCSQTLNHNVMYWYQQKSSQAPKLLFHYYDKDFNNEADTPDNFQSRRPNTSFCFLDIRSPGLGDTAMYLCATSRTPANTEAFFGQGTRLTVV.

This clonotype has only a few counts. The chain couples TRBV12-5 to TRBJ2-1; the D gene could be TRBD1 or TRBD2 (6 bases each). V lost 0 bases and J 4 bases, leaving 10 bases between the germline ends. CDR3 size: 15 residues. Germline CDR1 reads LGHNT; CDR2 reads FRNRAP. CDR3 in DNA: TGTGCTAGTGGTTTGGTACTAGGGGGGTACAATGAGCAGTTCTTC. Its protein product is CASGLVLGGYNEQFF.

The chain employs TRBV7-9 and TRBJ2-1; perhaps D is TRBD1 or TRBD2 (7 bases each). The CDR3 spans 14 residues. Per germline, CDR1 SEHNR and CDR2 FQNEAQ (reference sequence). Deletions cut 1 base from V and 15 bases from J, with 19 bases between. The CDR3 loop is CASSLGAGGLLRFF. Written as DNA, the CDR3 is TGTGCCAGCAGCTTAGGGGCAGGGGGACTACTTCGGTTCTTC.

The CDR3 bases are TGTGCCAGCAGGATAGGGGGGTCCTCAAGGGAGCAGTACTTC. Its protein is CASRIGGSSREQYF. This rearrangement joins TRBV27 to TRBJ2-7; D may correspond to TRBD1 or TRBD2 (6 bases each). CDR3 length: 14 amino acids. The germline V gene encodes CDR1 MNHEY and CDR2 SMNVEV (reference sequence). Trimming removed 6 bases at V and 7 bases at J, with 19 bases between.

The rearrangement joins TRBV2 to TRBJ2-2, with 9 bases identical to TRBD1. CDR3 length equals 14 residues. From germline, CDR1 is SNHLY and CDR2 FYNNEI. V gave up 6 bases and J gave up 6 bases; unmatched junction bases: 5. The CDR3 DNA reads TGTGCCAGCAGCCGGGACAGGGATCCCGGGGAGCTGTTTTTT. It yields the protein CASSRDRDPGELFF.